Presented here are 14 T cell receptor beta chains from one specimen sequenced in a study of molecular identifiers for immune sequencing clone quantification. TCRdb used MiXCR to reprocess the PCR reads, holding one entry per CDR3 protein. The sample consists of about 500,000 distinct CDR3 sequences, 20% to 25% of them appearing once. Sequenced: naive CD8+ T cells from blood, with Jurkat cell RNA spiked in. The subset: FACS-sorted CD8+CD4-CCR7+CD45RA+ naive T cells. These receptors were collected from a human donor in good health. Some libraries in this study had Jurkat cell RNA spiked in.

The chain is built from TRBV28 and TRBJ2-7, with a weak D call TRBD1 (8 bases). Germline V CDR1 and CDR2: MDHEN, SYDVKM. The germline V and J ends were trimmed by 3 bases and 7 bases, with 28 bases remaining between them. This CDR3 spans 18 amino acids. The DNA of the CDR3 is TGTGCCAGCAGTTTCTTGGGGGGGGGAAGGACAGGGATGGGAGAGCAGTACTTC. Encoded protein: CASSFLGGGRTGMGEQYF.

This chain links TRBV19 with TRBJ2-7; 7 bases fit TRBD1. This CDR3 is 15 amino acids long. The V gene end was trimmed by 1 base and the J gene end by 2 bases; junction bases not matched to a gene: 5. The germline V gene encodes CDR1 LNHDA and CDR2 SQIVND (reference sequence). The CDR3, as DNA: TGTGCCAGTAGTATAGGTGGGACAGCGACCTACGAGCAGTACTTC. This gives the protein CASSIGGTATYEQYF.

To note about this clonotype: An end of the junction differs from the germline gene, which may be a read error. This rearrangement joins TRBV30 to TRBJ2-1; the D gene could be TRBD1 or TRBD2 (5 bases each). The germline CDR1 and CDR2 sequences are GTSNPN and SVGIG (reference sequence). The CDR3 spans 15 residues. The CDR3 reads CAWTPWDGEIGWVSF. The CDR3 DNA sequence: TGTGCCTGGACACCCTGGGACGGAGAAATTGGTTGGGTGTCCTTC.

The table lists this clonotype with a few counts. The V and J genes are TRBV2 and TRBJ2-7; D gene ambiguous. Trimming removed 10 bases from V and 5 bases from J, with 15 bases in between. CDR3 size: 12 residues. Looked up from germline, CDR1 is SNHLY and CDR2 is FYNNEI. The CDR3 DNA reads TGTGCCACCGTTCAAGGTGAGGACGAGCAGTACTTC. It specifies CATVQGEDEQYF.

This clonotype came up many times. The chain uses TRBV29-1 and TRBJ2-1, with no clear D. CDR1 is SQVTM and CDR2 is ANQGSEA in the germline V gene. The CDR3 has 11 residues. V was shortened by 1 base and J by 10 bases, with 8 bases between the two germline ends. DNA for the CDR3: TGCAGCGTTGAAGGGGCCATGGAGCAGTTCTTC. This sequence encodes CSVEGAMEQFF.

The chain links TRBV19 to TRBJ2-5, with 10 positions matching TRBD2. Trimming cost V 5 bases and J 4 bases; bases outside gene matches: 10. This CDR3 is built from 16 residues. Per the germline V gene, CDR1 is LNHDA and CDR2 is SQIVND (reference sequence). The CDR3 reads CASSPETSGRPETQYF. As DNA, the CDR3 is TGTGCCAGTAGTCCCGAGACTAGCGGGCGGCCAGAGACCCAGTACTTC.

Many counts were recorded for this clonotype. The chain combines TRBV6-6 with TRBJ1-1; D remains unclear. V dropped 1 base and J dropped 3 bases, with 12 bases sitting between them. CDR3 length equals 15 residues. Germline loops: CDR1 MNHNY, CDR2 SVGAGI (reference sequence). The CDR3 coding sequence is TGTGCCAGCAGTTACTACCGGGTCCCTGACACTGAAGCTTTCTTT. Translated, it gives CASSYYRVPDTEAFF.

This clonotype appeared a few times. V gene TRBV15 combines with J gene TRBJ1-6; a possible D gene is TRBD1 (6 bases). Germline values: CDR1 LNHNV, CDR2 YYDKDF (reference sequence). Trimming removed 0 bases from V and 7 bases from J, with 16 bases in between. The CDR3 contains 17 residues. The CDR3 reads CATSREHSGVGNSPLHF. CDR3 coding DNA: TGTGCCACCAGCAGAGAACACTCAGGGGTCGGGAATTCACCCCTCCACTTT.

CDR3: CASSQNQDRPTGELFF. CDR3 coding DNA: TGCGCCAGCAGCCAAAACCAGGACAGGCCAACCGGGGAGCTGTTTTTT. This chain links TRBV4-3 with TRBJ2-2; TRBD1 matches 7 bases. CDR1 is LGHNA and CDR2 is YSLEER in the germline V gene. J was trimmed by 5 bases and V by 2 bases; bases with no gene match: 8. The CDR3 length is 16 residues.

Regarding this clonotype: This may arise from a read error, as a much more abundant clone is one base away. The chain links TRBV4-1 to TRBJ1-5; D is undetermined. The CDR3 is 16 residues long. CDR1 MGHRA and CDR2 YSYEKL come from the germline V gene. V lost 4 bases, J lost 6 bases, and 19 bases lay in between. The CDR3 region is CASSRVLGGLGQPQHF. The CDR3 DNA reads TGCGCCAGCAGCCGAGTTCTTGGAGGTCTGGGTCAGCCCCAGCATTTT.

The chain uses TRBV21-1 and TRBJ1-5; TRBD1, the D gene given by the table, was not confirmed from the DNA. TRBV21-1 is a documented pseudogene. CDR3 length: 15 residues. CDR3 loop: CAGSKMRGGNQPQHF. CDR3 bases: TGTGCCGGCAGCAAAATGAGGGGAGGCAATCAGCCCCAGCATTTT.

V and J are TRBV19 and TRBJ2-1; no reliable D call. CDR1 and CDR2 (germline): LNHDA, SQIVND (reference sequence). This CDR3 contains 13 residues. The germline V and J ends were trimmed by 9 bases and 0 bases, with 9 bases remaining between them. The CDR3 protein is CASQTSSYNEQFF. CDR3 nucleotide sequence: TGTGCCAGCCAGACCAGCTCCTACAATGAGCAGTTCTTC. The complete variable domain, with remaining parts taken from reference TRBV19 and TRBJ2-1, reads DGGITQSPKYLFRKEGQNVTLSCEQNLNHDAMYWYRQDPGQGLRLIYYSQIVNDFQKGDIAEGYSVSREKKESFPLTVTSAQKNPTAFYLCASQTSSYNEQFFGPGTRLTVL.

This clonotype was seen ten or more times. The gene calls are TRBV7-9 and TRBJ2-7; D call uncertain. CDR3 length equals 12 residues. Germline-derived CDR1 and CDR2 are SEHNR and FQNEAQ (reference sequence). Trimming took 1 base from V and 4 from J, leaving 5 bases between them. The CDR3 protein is CASSLVQYEQYF. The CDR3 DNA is TGTGCCAGCAGCTTAGTGCAGTACGAGCAGTACTTC. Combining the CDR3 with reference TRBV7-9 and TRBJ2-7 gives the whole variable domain DTGVSQNPRHKITKRGQNVTFRCDPISEHNRLYWYRQTLGQGPEFLTYFQNEAQLEKSRLLSDRFSAERPKGSFSTLEIQRTEQGDSAMYLCASSLVQYEQYFGPGTRLTVT.

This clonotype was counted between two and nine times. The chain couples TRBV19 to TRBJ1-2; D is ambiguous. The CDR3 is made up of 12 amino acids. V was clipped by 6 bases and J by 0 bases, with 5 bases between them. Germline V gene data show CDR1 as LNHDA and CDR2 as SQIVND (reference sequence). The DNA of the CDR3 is TGTGCCAGTAGCCCAGCTAACTATGGCTACACCTTC. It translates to CASSPANYGYTF.